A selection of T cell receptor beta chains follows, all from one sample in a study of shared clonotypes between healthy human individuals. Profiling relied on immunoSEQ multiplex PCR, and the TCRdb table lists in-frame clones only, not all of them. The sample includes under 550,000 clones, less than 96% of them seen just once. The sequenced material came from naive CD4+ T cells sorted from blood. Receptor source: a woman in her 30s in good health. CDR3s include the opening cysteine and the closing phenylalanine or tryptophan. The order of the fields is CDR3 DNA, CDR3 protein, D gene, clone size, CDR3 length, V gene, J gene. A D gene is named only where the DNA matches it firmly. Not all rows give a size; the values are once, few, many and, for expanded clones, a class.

cdr3_nt: TGTGCCTGGAACCGACTAGCGGGGTCCTACGAGCAGTACTTC; cdr3_aa: CAWNRLAGSYEQYF; d_call: TRBD2; clone_size: -; cdr3_length: 14; v_call: TRBV30; j_call: TRBJ2-7
cdr3_nt: TGTGCCAGCAGTTTATGGGAGGACACTGAAGCTTTCTTT; cdr3_aa: CASSLWEDTEAFF; d_call: -; clone_size: once; cdr3_length: 13; v_call: TRBV28; j_call: TRBJ1-1
cdr3_nt: TGCGCCAGCAGCCTATACGGGGGCAATGGTAATTCACCCCTCCACTTT; cdr3_aa: CASSLYGGNGNSPLHF; d_call: -; clone_size: -; cdr3_length: 16; v_call: TRBV5-1; j_call: TRBJ1-6
cdr3_nt: TGCGCCAGCAGCCAACCTACTAGCGGGAGGGCCAAAAACATTCAGTACTTC; cdr3_aa: CASSQPTSGRAKNIQYF; d_call: TRBD2; clone_size: -; cdr3_length: 17; v_call: TRBV4-1; j_call: TRBJ2-4
cdr3_nt: TGCGCCAGCATGACAGGGACCCCCGTACTTGGCGAGCAGTACTTC; cdr3_aa: CASMTGTPVLGEQYF; d_call: TRBD1; clone_size: -; cdr3_length: 15; v_call: TRBV5-1; j_call: TRBJ2-7
cdr3_nt: TGTGCCAGCAGCACCCGGGACAGGGCCCCCGAGCAGTACTTC; cdr3_aa: CASSTRDRAPEQYF; d_call: TRBD1; clone_size: once; cdr3_length: 14; v_call: TRBV13; j_call: TRBJ2-7
cdr3_nt: TGTGCCAGCAGATCTCCGGGACAGGGGGTTGAAGCTTTCTTT; cdr3_aa: CASRSPGQGVEAFF; d_call: TRBD1; clone_size: -; cdr3_length: 14; v_call: TRBV6-1; j_call: TRBJ1-1
cdr3_nt: TGTGCCAGCAGAGAAGCGGGGGGAATATCAGATACGCAGTATTTT; cdr3_aa: CASREAGGISDTQYF; d_call: TRBD2; clone_size: -; cdr3_length: 15; v_call: TRBV27; j_call: TRBJ2-3
cdr3_nt: TGCAGTGCTAACAACAATGAGCAGTTCTTC; cdr3_aa: CSANNNEQFF; d_call: -; clone_size: -; cdr3_length: 10; v_call: TRBV20-1; j_call: TRBJ2-1
cdr3_nt: TGTGCCAGCAGCGTAGGGCGGACAGGGGATTACGAGCAGTACTTC; cdr3_aa: CASSVGRTGDYEQYF; d_call: TRBD1; clone_size: once; cdr3_length: 15; v_call: TRBV9; j_call: TRBJ2-7
cdr3_nt: TGTGCCAGCAGTTCAAAACGTCAGGGGGCAGGCTACGAGCAGTACTTC; cdr3_aa: CASSSKRQGAGYEQYF; d_call: TRBD1; clone_size: once; cdr3_length: 16; v_call: TRBV6-5; j_call: TRBJ2-7
cdr3_nt: TGCGCCAGCAGCGGATGGACTAGCGGGCCAGATACGCAGTATTTT; cdr3_aa: CASSGWTSGPDTQYF; d_call: TRBD2; clone_size: -; cdr3_length: 15; v_call: TRBV5-1; j_call: TRBJ2-3
cdr3_nt: TGTGCCAGCAGCTTAGAGAGCTCCTACGAGCAGTACTTC; cdr3_aa: CASSLESSYEQYF; d_call: -; clone_size: -; cdr3_length: 13; v_call: TRBV7-2; j_call: TRBJ2-7
cdr3_nt: TGTGCCAGCAGGTACAGGGTCGGCGAGCAGTACTTC; cdr3_aa: CASRYRVGEQYF; d_call: -; clone_size: -; cdr3_length: 12; v_call: TRBV25-1; j_call: TRBJ2-7
cdr3_nt: TGCGCCAGCAGCTGGACTAGCGGGACCAGCACAGATACGCAGTATTTT; cdr3_aa: CASSWTSGTSTDTQYF; d_call: TRBD2; clone_size: -; cdr3_length: 16; v_call: TRBV5-1; j_call: TRBJ2-3
cdr3_nt: TGCGCCAGCAGTGAGTCGGTAGCAGAGATCCACTCTGGAAACACCATATATTTT; cdr3_aa: CASSESVAEIHSGNTIYF; d_call: -; clone_size: -; cdr3_length: 18; v_call: TRBV10-2; j_call: TRBJ1-3
cdr3_nt: TGCGCCAGCAGCGGAAATTGGTTCCCGGGCTACGAGCAGTACTTC; cdr3_aa: CASSGNWFPGYEQYF; d_call: -; clone_size: -; cdr3_length: 15; v_call: TRBV5-1; j_call: TRBJ2-7
cdr3_nt: TGTGCCAGTGGACAGGGGGCGTCGAACACTGAAGCTTTCTTT; cdr3_aa: CASGQGASNTEAFF; d_call: TRBD1; clone_size: -; cdr3_length: 14; v_call: TRBV2; j_call: TRBJ1-1
cdr3_nt: TGTGCCAGCAGCCTAAGAAACGGCGAGCAGTACTTC; cdr3_aa: CASSLRNGEQYF; d_call: -; clone_size: -; cdr3_length: 12; v_call: TRBV2; j_call: TRBJ2-7
cdr3_nt: TGCGCCAGCAGGGTAGGGGATAATTCCTACAATGAGCAGTTCTTC; cdr3_aa: CASRVGDNSYNEQFF; d_call: -; clone_size: -; cdr3_length: 15; v_call: TRBV5-1; j_call: TRBJ2-1